One sample yielded the 2 T cell receptor beta chains listed below, sequenced in a study of T cells in localized non-small cell lung cancer. The method was immunoSEQ multiplex PCR; TCRdb's version includes in-frame clones alone and lacks a portion of them. The profile shows about 39,000 clones, more than 75% of them singletons. The sequenced sample was PBMCs, obtained before any cancer treatment. The receptors stem from a woman aged 35-75 years with stage II squamous cell lung carcinoma.

This chain's CDR3 is CASSSGTLHEQFF. CDR3 nucleotide sequence: TGTGCCAGTAGTTCCGGGACCCTGCATGAGCAGTTCTTC. V gene TRBV19 combines with J gene TRBJ2-1; tentatively, D is TRBD1 or TRBD2 (5 bases each). This CDR3 spans 13 amino acids. Trimming took 5 bases from V and 8 from J, leaving 13 bases between them. Per germline, CDR1 LNHDA and CDR2 SQIVND (reference sequence). Using reference TRBV19 and TRBJ2-1 for the parts outside the CDR3, the full variable domain is DGGITQSPKYLFRKEGQNVTLSCEQNLNHDAMYWYRQDPGQGLRLIYYSQIVNDFQKGDIAEGYSVSREKKESFPLTVTSAQKNPTAFYLCASSSGTLHEQFFGPGTRLTVL.

This clone was seen a few times. The chain has TRBV2 and TRBJ1-1, with D perhaps matching TRBD1 (6 bases). The germline V gene has CDR1 SNHLY and CDR2 FYNNEI. The V gene lost 6 bases and the J gene lost 1 base, with 9 bases spanning the gap. The CDR3 extends over 13 amino acids. The CDR3 region has the DNA TGTGCCAGCAGCGCGACAGGGAACACTGAAGCTTTCTTT. It yields the protein CASSATGNTEAFF. Using reference TRBV2 and TRBJ1-1 for the parts outside the CDR3, the full variable domain is EPEVTQTPSHQVTQMGQEVILRCVPISNHLYFYWYRQILGQKVEFLVSFYNNEISEKSEIFDDQFSVERPDGSNFTLKIRSTKLEDSAMYFCASSATGNTEAFFGQGTRLTVV.